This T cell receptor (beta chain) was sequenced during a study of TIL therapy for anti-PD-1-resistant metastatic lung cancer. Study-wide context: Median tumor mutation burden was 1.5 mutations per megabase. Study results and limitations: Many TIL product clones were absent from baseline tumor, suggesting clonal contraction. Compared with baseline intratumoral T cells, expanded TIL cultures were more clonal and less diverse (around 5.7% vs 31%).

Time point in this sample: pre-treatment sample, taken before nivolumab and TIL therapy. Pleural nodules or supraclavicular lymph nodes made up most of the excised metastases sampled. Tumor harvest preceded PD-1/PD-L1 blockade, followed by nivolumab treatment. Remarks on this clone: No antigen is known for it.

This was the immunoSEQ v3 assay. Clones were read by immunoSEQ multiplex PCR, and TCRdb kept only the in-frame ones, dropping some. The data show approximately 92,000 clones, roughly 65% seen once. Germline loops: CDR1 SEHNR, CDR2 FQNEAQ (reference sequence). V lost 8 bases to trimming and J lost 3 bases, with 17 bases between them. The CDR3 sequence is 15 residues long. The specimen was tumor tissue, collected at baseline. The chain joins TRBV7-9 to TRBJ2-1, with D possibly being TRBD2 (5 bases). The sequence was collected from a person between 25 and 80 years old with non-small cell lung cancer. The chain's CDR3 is CASSPAGGIYNEQFF. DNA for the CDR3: TGTGCCAGCTCTCCTGCGGGCGGTATCTACAATGAGCAGTTCTTC. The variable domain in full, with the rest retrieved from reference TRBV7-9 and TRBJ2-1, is DTGVSQNPRHKITKRGQNVTFRCDPISEHNRLYWYRQTLGQGPEFLTYFQNEAQLEKSRLLSDRFSAERPKGSFSTLEIQRTEQGDSAMYLCASSPAGGIYNEQFFGPGTRLTVL.